This TCR beta chain was captured in a study of cytomegalovirus exposure and HLA in healthy donors. 13 Jbeta primers and 60 Vbeta primers were used for the PCR. The data were produced by immunoSEQ multiplex PCR, yet TCRdb's version contains in-frame clones alone and is incomplete. The table shows more than 95,000 clones, with 72% occurring only once. J was trimmed by 5 bases and V by 0 bases; bases with no gene match: 9. The CDR3 contains 17 residues. Germline CDR1 and CDR2: MGHRA and YSYEKL. The clonotype comes from a young man in good health and CMV-seronegative. Sequenced material: PBMCs. V gene TRBV4-1 combines with J gene TRBJ2-1; 8 nucleotides line up with TRBD2. CDR3 sequence reads: CASSQDGRTSSHNEQFF. The DNA of the CDR3 is TGCGCCAGCAGCCAAGATGGAAGGACTAGCAGCCACAATGAGCAGTTCTTC.